The subject of this entry is one T cell receptor beta chain. CDR1 is KGHSH and CDR2 is LQKENI in the germline V gene. Trimming shortened V by 2 bases and J by 0 bases, and 10 bases separated the two germline ends. This CDR3 has 15 amino acids. Only in-frame clones appear in the TCRdb table, and some are missing; sequencing was by immunoSEQ multiplex PCR. The repertoire holds 30,000 or so clones, with approximately 93% as singletons. These data belong to a study of blood T cell repertoires in COVID-19. The V call is TRBV18, the J call TRBJ1-1; D unclear. Material: peripheral blood. The TCR sequence derives from a male donor with active COVID-19. CDR3 DNA sequence: TGTGCCAGCTCACCAGAAGCGTTTATGAACACTGAAGCTTTCTTT. It is translated as CASSPEAFMNTEAFF.